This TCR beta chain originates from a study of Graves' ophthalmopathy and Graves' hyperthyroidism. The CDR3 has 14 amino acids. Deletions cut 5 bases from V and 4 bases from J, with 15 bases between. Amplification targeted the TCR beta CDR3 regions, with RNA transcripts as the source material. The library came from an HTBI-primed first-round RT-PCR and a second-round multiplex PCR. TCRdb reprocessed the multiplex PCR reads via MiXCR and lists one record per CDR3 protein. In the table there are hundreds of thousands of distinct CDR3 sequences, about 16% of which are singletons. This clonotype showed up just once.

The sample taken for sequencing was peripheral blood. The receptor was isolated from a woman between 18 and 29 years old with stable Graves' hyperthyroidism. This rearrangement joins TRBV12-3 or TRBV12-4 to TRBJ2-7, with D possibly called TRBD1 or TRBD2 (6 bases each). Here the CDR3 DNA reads TGTGCCAGCAGTACTTGGGGGGCCAGGTACGAGCAGTACTTC. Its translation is CASSTWGARYEQYF.